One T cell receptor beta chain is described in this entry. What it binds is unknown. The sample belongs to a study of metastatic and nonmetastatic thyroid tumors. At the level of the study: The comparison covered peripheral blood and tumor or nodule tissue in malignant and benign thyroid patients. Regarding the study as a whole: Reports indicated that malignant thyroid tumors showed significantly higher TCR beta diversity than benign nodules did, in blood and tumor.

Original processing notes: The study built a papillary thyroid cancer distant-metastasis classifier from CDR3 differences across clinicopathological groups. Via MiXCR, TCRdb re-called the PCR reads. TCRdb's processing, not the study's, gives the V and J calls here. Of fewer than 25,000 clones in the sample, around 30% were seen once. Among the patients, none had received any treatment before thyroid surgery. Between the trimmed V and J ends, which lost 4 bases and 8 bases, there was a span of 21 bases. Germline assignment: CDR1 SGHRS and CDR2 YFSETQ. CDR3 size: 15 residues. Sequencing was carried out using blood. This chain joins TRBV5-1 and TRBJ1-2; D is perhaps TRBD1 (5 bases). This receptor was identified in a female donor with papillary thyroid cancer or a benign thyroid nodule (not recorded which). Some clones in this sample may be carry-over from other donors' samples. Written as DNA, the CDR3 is TGCGCCAGCAGCCCGACTCGTTGGGGCCAACGCGGCTACACCTTC. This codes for CASSPTRWGQRGYTF.